These T cell receptor beta chains were read from a single sample in a study of blood T cells in healthy people across ages. TCRdb re-called the 5' RACE reads with MiXCR, one entry per CDR3 protein. The sample lists 1,100,000 or so distinct CDR3 sequences, 45% occurring once. Sample: blood. These receptor sequences come from a woman aged 60-70 years in good health. CDR3s include the opening cysteine and the closing phenylalanine or tryptophan. Each record gives: CDR3 DNA, CDR3 protein, D gene, V gene, clone size, J gene. The D gene is left open where the match is weak. Size values are once, few and many counts, or a class for expanded clones, and some rows have none.

TGTGCCAGCAGCAATCGGAGCGGGTCAACCTATAATGAGCAGTACTTC,CASSNRSGSTYNEQYF,NA,TRBV21-1,NA,TRBJ2-5
TGCAGCGCCTTGACAGGGGATGGCTACACCTTC,CSALTGDGYTF,TRBD1,TRBV29-1,few,TRBJ1-2
TGTGCCAGCAGCTTGTTTGACGCAACTGGGACCCAGTACTTC,CASSLFDATGTQYF,NA,TRBV5-6,NA,TRBJ2-5
TGTGCCAGCAGCAACGGACTAGCGGATGGTGGTGAGCAGTTCTTC,CASSNGLADGGEQFF,TRBD2,TRBV3-1,NA,TRBJ2-1
TGTGCCAGCAGTTACAGGGTTGGCAATCAGCCCCAGCATTTT,CASSYRVGNQPQHF,NA,TRBV6-5,once,TRBJ1-5
TGCGCCAGCAGCTCTTCCGGGCCCCACAATGAGCAGTTCTTC,CASSSSGPHNEQFF,NA,TRBV5-1,NA,TRBJ2-1
TGCGCCAGCAGCTTGGTCGTACGCGGGGAGGGCTACGGCTACACCTTC,CASSLVVRGEGYGYTF,NA,TRBV5-1,once,TRBJ1-2
TGTGCCAGCGGGATCCCTCCGGGCGAGCAGTACTTC,CASGIPPGEQYF,NA,TRBV6-6,few,TRBJ2-7
TGTGCCAGCAGCTTAAGTTCCTGGATTGCCTGCGGGGACTATGGCTACACCTTC,CASSLSSWIACGDYGYTF,NA,TRBV7-9,NA,TRBJ1-2
TGCAGTGGGGCTAGCGGGAGTATAGGGGAGACCCAGTACTTC,CSGASGSIGETQYF,TRBD2,TRBV20-1,NA,TRBJ2-5
TGTGCCAGCAGCTTATCAGACGGTTACAATCAGCCCCAGCATTTT,CASSLSDGYNQPQHF,NA,TRBV6-6,NA,TRBJ1-5
TGTGCCAGCAGCCAAACTGGGACAGGGGGGTTACGGGAGACCCAGTACTTC,CASSQTGTGGLRETQYF,TRBD1,TRBV4-2,NA,TRBJ2-5
TGTGCCACCAGGGACGCCGACAGGGGAATGGGGAAACACAGCAATGAGCAGTTCTTC,CATRDADRGMGKHSNEQFF,TRBD1,TRBV24-1,NA,TRBJ2-1
TGCGCCAGCGGGGGACCCAGCTCCTACAATGAGCAGTTCTTC,CASGGPSSYNEQFF,NA,TRBV5-1,few,TRBJ2-1
TGTGCCACCGTAGGACTAGCGGCGAGCTCCTACGAGCAGTACTTC,CATVGLAASSYEQYF,TRBD2,TRBV6-5,few,TRBJ2-7
TGCAGTGCCATTCCTAGCACACGACCGTCCCGGCAAGAGACCCAGTACTTC,CSAIPSTRPSRQETQYF,NA,TRBV20-1,few,TRBJ2-5
TGTGCCTGGAGTGCCCCAACTAGGGGCAGTCGGGACCAGTACTTC,CAWSAPTRGSRDQYF,NA,TRBV30,NA,TRBJ2-5
TGTGCCAGCAGCCCCCGGCAGCGGGAGATTCCCCACGAGCAGTACTTC,CASSPRQREIPHEQYF,TRBD2,TRBV3-1,few,TRBJ2-7
TGTGCCAGCAACCGAGGAGGTAATCAGCCCCAGCATTTT,CASNRGGNQPQHF,NA,TRBV7-2,NA,TRBJ1-5
TGTGCCAGCAGTGAATCATCTCGCGGGCGGTCCTACGAGCAGTACTTC,CASSESSRGRSYEQYF,NA,TRBV25-1,NA,TRBJ2-7
TGTGCCAGCAGCTCGGGACAGGGTTCGAACACTGAAGCTTTCTTT,CASSSGQGSNTEAFF,TRBD1,TRBV12-3/TRBV12-4,NA,TRBJ1-1
TGCAGTGCTAGAGACGATGTGGGGGGCTACAATGAGCAGTTCTTC,CSARDDVGGYNEQFF,NA,TRBV20-1,NA,TRBJ2-1
TGTGCCTGGATCGGGACTAGCGGATACAATGAGCAGTTCTTC,CAWIGTSGYNEQFF,TRBD2,TRBV30,NA,TRBJ2-1
TGTGCCACCAGTGGTCCTGGGACTAGCGATGAGCAGTTCTTC,CATSGPGTSDEQFF,TRBD2,TRBV24-1,NA,TRBJ2-1
TGCAGTGCTGGGTACTACCACGAGCCCACAGATACGCAGTATTTT,CSAGYYHEPTDTQYF,NA,TRBV20-1,NA,TRBJ2-3
TGCAGCGCCCTCGAGGGGTTCGGCTACAATGAGCAGTTCTTC,CSALEGFGYNEQFF,NA,TRBV20-1,NA,TRBJ2-1
TGTGCCAGCAGCCCCGGACTATTGATCCCTTTAGCCAAAAACATTCAGTACTTC,CASSPGLLIPLAKNIQYF,NA,TRBV7-9,NA,TRBJ2-4
TGCAGCGTTAAGGGCAGGGGCTACGAGCAGTACTTC,CSVKGRGYEQYF,NA,TRBV29-1,many,TRBJ2-7
TGTGCCATCAGTGAGACGCCTAGCGAGCAGTACTTC,CAISETPSEQYF,NA,TRBV10-3,NA,TRBJ2-7
TGTGCCAGCAGCGCAATGGGGGGCGGGGAGCTGTTTTTT,CASSAMGGGELFF,NA,TRBV7-3,NA,TRBJ2-2
TGCGCCAGCAGCTTCCCTCCCGGAGTTAGCGGGAGGGCCAGGTACGAGCAGTACTTC,CASSFPPGVSGRARYEQYF,TRBD2,TRBV5-1,NA,TRBJ2-7
TGTGCCAGCAGCATACTAGATTACAATGAGCAGTTCTTC,CASSILDYNEQFF,NA,TRBV13,NA,TRBJ2-1
TGTGCCAGCAGCTATGAAGGAGACGAGCAGTACTTC,CASSYEGDEQYF,NA,TRBV6-2/TRBV6-3,NA,TRBJ2-7
TGTGCCGGGGAGTTGGACAGACCGAACACTGAAGCTTTCTTT,CAGELDRPNTEAFF,NA,TRBV30,NA,TRBJ1-1
TGTGCCAGCAGCCCTTTCGCCGGAGATACGCAGTATTTT,CASSPFAGDTQYF,NA,TRBV7-7,few,TRBJ2-3
TGTGCCAGTAGTATCCGGGGGACTAGCGGGAGAGGAGGAGAGACCCAGTACTTC,CASSIRGTSGRGGETQYF,TRBD2,TRBV19,NA,TRBJ2-5